The T cell receptor (beta chain) under discussion was sequenced for a study of vaccination and CD4 T cells after COVID-19. About this clonotype: What it binds is not known.

The treatment was: 10-day PBMC culture with coronavirus spike peptide pools or control peptides (ViraFEST assay). PBMC cultures, at approximately 2 million cells per well, received approximately 9.1 IU/ml IL-2 and about 11 ug/ml peptide pools. CD4+ T cells that had been cultured provided DNA sequenced with the Oncomine TCR Beta short-read assay. It was from cultured CD4+ T cells that genomic DNA was extracted. TCRdb reprocessed the PCR reads with MiXCR, giving one entry per CDR3 protein. The sample yields around 26,000 distinct CDR3 sequences, less than 50% seen once. The receptor was derived from a human donor who had recovered from COVID-19. Source material: CD4+ T cells from blood, cultured in vitro.

The CDR3 is CASRTKLADTQYF. The CDR3 nucleotides are TGTGCCAGCAGGACGAAACTAGCGGATACGCAGTATTTT. This chain uses TRBV6-1 with TRBJ2-3; TRBD2 agrees at 7 bases. The CDR3 length is 13 residues. The J segment lost 6 bases and the V segment lost 6 bases, leaving 6 bases of the junction unmatched. Germline V CDR1 and CDR2: MNHNS, SASEGT.